This T cell receptor beta chain stems from a study of neoadjuvant nivolumab and ipilimumab in lung cancer. Findings of the study overall: From pretherapy to surgery, tumor richness and clonality rose with dual therapy. A small number of samples were TCR sequenced. Compared with tumor-adjacent uninvolved lung, resected tumors showed greater richness and clonality.

In regard to this clone: Its target is unknown.

CDR3 length: 16 residues. Germline trimming cut 0 bases from V and 5 bases from J; bases unmatched to any gene: 6. Germline-derived CDR1 and CDR2 are SGHDT and YYEEEE. Profiled with immunoSEQ multiplex PCR; TCRdb holds only in-frame clones, not every one. Of approximately 23,000 clones in the sample, approximately 86% were seen once. The source was peripheral blood, collected before neoadjuvant nivolumab, alone or with ipilimumab. This sequence was found in an adult with non-small cell lung cancer. The V call is TRBV5-6, the J call TRBJ2-1; 9 bases fit TRBD1. The CDR3 sequence is CASSLAGDRVHNEQFF. CDR3 bases: TGTGCCAGCAGCTTGGCAGGGGACAGGGTTCACAATGAGCAGTTCTTC.